This record concerns one T cell receptor beta chain sequence. It lacks a known antigen. Within one base of it there is no much larger clone, and no base qualities were kept. Trimming takes 5 bases from V and 4 bases from J, and the germline ends sit 11 bases apart. Counted from cysteine to phenylalanine, this CDR3 has 13 amino acids. CDR3 DNA is the only sequence kept; it has 39 bases, read in frame from the first base. CDR1 and CDR2 (SGHVS, FNYEAQ) derive from the germline V gene. Library construction relied on 5' RACE. TCRdb lists the instrument as Illumina HiSeq 2500. A second roughly 6 to 12 cycle PCR used a sample-barcoded 5' primer and a J-beta primer mix. A unique molecular identifier was introduced onto each TCR beta cDNA molecule by a template-switch 5' adaptor carrying 12 random nucleotides. Each sample yielded at least 2.5 million CDR3-containing paired-end reads. First-strand cDNA was synthesized from all RNA with the Mint cDNA synthesis kit, primed by a TRBC-specific oligonucleotide. Following uracil-DNA glycosylase treatment, all cDNA underwent a first 18-cycle PCR with the universal primers M1SS and BC2_uni_R. The study's processing was this. For normalization, 1 million high-quality reads, each with a distinct molecular identifier, were randomly selected from each sample. Instead of being binned into consensus sequences, reads with shared molecular identifiers were discarded. CDR3 identification, clonotype clustering and error correction used MiTCR with a Q25 quality threshold and the strictest error-elimination algorithm. A nonparametric unseen species model using Euler transformation provided a lower-bound estimate of total TCR beta diversity. The public reads were run again by TCRdb, first through fastp at Q25 and then through MiXCR, and only productive beta chains were kept. CDR3 protein duplicates are merged, each entry listing the most common genes and DNA. For this entry, the V and J calls and clone size follow TCRdb and not the study's own pipeline. The table for this sample lists some 1.4 million distinct CDR3 sequences; 35% to 45% of them were counted only once. 7.9% of the sample is taken by the ten largest.

Donors were 39 systemically healthy Caucasian individuals from Russia aged roughly 6 to 90 years. About 9.6 milliliters of peripheral blood were collected from each donor into EDTA-treated Vacutainer tubes. Ficoll-Paque density-gradient centrifugation was used to isolate PBMCs, with at least 6 million obtained per sample. Total RNA, at least 6 micrograms per sample, was extracted from PBMCs with Trizol reagent. The percentages of naive CD45RAhigh/CD27high T cells were determined by flow cytometry on a PBMC aliquot from every donor. These data come from a study of blood T cells in healthy people across ages (dated by TCRdb to between 2015 and 2017). Regarding the research as a whole: In model experiments, template switching captured roughly one uniquely barcoded TCR beta cDNA molecule for every two T cells. Using deep sequencing normalized with unique cDNA molecular identifiers, the study measured how TCR beta repertoire diversity changes with age. Four age groups were formed from the donors: young (average roughly 15 years), middle-aged (approximately 39), aged (approximately 60) and long-lived (around 82). To avoid experimental bias, donors of different ages were randomly spread across the sequencing lanes. The study analyzed two additional independent replicas of 1 million unique cDNA reads from the same blood draw for two donors, one aged 18 to 30 and one aged 80 or older. What the work shows at the level of the full study, not this receptor alone: The CMV infection status of donors was not known, potentially confounding age-related changes in expanded clonotypes. Observed TCR beta diversity per million T cells fell roughly linearly with age, and a significant reduction was already apparent by age around 39. Compared with the aged group, more naive CD4+ T cells, fewer expanded clones and increased TCR diversity were shown by the long-lived group, suggesting age selection. Total diversity estimates from one million sequenced T cells were considered lower bounds and underestimates. There was a strong correlation between observed TCR beta diversity and the percentage of naive T cells measured by flow cytometry. Conclusive comparison of naive and antigen-experienced compartments was prevented by the profiling of bulk unsorted PBMCs.

The specimen was blood. The receptor was isolated from a woman between 18 and 29 years old in good health. Rearrangement joined TRBV7-6 to TRBJ1-2; no D gene is confidently identified. The nucleotide sequence reads as follows: TGTGCCAGCAGCCCGCAGAGCTTCTATGGCTACACCTTC. It translates as CASSPQSFYGYTF.